This T cell receptor (beta chain) was sequenced during a study of chemoradiotherapy in HPV16-positive cancers (dated by TCRdb to between 2021 and 2023). A note on the overall study: Using functional T-cell assays on cells from two HPV16-positive patients, the researchers defined candidate HPV-specific T-cell clones and common TCR motifs. Whether T-cell immunity against the HPV oncoproteins E6 and E7 changes during chemoradiotherapy and whether survival is affected by this immunity were examined in the study. The candidate HPV-specific TCRs and motifs were then tracked in TCR repertoires from around 86 patients with HPV-related cancers.

Repertoires were sampled repeatedly over the course of chemoradiotherapy, so clonal expansion could be followed in the tumor microenvironment. What the research found in general, with its limitations: Expansion of candidate HPV-specific clones and E7-related TCR motifs was observed in the tumor microenvironment during treatment, whereas no such expansion was observed for non-HPV-specific T cells. The functional definition of HPV-specific T cells came from only a couple of HPV16-positive patients, and the survival association was reported for HPV16-positive patients. In HPV16-positive patients, expansion of HPV-responsive T cells during chemoradiotherapy was associated with improved recurrence-free survival.

The germline V gene encodes CDR1 MDHEN and CDR2 SYDVKM. Cut back by 6 bases and 0 bases, the V and J ends lie 18 bases apart. The CDR3 sequence holds 17 residues, the cysteine and phenylalanine included. Only the CDR3 region is kept as DNA, spanning 51 bases read in frame from base 1. With regard to this clone: Its antigen is currently not known. No base qualities exist here, and no much larger clone lies one base off it.

The protocol used for the library was the immunoSEQ multiplex PCR assay. TCRdb re-hosts the immuneACCESS table, in-frame sequences only. Its copies lack some clones; in the studies checked, an unresolved V gene accounts for under half of them, and the cause for the rest is not known. Within this sample are approximately 6,400 clones, with 70% to 80% of them counted one time only. The biggest ten clones account for approximately 8% of the sample. Here the chain combines TRBV28 and TRBJ1-5, with a weak D call of TRBD1 (6 bases match). This clonotype was obtained from a human donor with HPV-associated anogenital cancer. Here the sequenced sample was tumor tissue, taken from a patient who underwent chemoradiotherapy. The sequenced DNA: TGTGCCAGCAGGCCTTGGGGGGACAAAGATAGCAATCAGCCCCAGCATTTT. The resulting protein is CASRPWGDKDSNQPQHF.